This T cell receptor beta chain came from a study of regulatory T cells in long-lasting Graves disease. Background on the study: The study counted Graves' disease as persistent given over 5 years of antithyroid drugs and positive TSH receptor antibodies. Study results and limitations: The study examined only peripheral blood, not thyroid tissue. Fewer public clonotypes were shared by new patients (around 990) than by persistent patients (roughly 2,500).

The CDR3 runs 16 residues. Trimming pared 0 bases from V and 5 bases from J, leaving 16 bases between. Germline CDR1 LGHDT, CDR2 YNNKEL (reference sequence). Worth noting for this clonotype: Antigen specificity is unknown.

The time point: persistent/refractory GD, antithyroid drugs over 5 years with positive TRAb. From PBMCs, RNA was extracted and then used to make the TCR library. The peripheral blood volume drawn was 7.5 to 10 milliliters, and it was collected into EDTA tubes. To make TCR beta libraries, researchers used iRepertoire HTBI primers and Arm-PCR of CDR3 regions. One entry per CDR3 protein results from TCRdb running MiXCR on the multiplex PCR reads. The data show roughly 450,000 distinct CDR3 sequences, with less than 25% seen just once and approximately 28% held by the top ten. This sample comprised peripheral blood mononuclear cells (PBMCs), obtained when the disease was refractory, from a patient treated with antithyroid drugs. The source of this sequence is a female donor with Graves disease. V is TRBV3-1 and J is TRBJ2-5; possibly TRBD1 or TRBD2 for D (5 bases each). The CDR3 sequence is CASSQDWDQRRETQYF. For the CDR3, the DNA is TGTGCCAGCAGCCAAGATTGGGACCAACGACGGGAGACCCAGTACTTC.